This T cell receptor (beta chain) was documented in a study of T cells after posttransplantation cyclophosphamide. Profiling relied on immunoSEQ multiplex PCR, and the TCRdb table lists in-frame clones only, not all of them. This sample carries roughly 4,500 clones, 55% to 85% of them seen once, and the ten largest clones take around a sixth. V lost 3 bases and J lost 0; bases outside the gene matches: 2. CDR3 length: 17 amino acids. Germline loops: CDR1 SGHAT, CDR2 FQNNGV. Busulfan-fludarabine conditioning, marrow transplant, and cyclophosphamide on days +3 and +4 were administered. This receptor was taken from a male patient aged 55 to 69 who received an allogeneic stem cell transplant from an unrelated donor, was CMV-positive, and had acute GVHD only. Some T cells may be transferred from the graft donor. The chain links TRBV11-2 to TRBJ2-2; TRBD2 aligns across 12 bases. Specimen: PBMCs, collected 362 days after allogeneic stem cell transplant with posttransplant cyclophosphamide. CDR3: CASSLGTSGSNTGELFF. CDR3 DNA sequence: TGTGCCAGCAGCTTGGGGACTAGCGGGTCGAACACCGGGGAGCTGTTTTTT. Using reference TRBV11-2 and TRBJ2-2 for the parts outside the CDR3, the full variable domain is EAGVAQSPRYKIIEKRQSVAFWCNPISGHATLYWYQQILGQGPKLLIQFQNNGVVDDSQLPKDRFSAERLKGVDSTLKIQPAKLEDSAVYLCASSLGTSGSNTGELFFGEGSRLTVL.